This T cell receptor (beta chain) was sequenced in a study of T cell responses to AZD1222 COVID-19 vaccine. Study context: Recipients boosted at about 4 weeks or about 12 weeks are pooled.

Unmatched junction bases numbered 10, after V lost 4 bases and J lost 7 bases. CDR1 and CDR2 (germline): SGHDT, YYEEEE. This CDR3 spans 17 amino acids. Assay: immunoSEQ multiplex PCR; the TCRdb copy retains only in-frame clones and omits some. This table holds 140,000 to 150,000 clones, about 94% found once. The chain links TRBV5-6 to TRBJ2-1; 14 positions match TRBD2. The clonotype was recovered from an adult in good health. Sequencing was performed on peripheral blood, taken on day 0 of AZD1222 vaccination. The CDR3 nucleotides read TGTGCCAGCAGCCCCCTCCCCGGGACTAGCGGGAGTAATGAGCAGTTCTTC. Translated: CASSPLPGTSGSNEQFF.